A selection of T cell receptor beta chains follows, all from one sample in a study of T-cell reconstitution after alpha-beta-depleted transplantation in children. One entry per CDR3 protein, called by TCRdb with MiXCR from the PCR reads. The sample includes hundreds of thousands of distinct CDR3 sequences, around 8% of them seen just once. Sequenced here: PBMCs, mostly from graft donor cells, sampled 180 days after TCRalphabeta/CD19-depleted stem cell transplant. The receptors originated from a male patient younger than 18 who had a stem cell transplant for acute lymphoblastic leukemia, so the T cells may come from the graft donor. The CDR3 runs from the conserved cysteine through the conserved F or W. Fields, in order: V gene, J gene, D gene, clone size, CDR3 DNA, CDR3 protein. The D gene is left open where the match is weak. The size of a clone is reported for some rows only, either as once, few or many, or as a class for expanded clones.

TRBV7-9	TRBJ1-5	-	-	TGTGCCAGCAGCTTAGACCATCAGGATAGCAATCAGCCCCAGCATTTT	CASSLDHQDSNQPQHF
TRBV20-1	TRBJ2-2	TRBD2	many	TGCAGTGCTAGAGAACCGGGACTAAAGAACACCGGGGAGCTGTTTTTT	CSAREPGLKNTGELFF
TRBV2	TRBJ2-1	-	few	TGTGCCAAAAGTCCCCCAGGGGATTACAATGAGCAGTTCTTC	CAKSPPGDYNEQFF
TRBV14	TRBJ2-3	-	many	TGTGCCAGCAGCCAAGGGCCTAGGTCCTGGACAGATACGCAGTATTTT	CASSQGPRSWTDTQYF
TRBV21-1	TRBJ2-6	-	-	TGTGCCAGCAGCAAAGAGGGACCGACAGTCCCTGGGGCCAACGTCCTGACTTTC	CASSKEGPTVPGANVLTF
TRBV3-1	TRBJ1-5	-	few	TGTGCCAGCAGCCAAGGGGCCACCCAGCATTTT	CASSQGATQHF
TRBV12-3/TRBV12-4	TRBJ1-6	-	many	TGTGCCAGCGGGGGGGGGAATTCACCCCTCCACTTT	CASGGGNSPLHF
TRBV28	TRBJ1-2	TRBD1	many	TGTGCCAGCAGCCCCTCCGGGACAGGGGTTACCTTC	CASSPSGTGVTF
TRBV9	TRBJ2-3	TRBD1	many	TGTGCCAGCAGCGCCCGGGACAGAGCCTCAGATACGCAGTATTTT	CASSARDRASDTQYF
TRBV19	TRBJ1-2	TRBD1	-	TGTGCCAGTAGTGTCACCGGGACAGGTGGCTACACCTTC	CASSVTGTGGYTF
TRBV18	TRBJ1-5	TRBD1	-	TGTGCCAGCTCACCGACGGGACAGAGCAATGAGCCCCAGCATTTT	CASSPTGQSNEPQHF
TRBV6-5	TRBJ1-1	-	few	TGTGCCAGCAAGGTCCGACAGGAAGCTTTCTTT	CASKVRQEAFF
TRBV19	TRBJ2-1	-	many	TGTGCCAGTACAGCTCCCGCCTACAATGAGCAGTTCTTC	CASTAPAYNEQFF
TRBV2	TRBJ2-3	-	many	TGTGCCAGCAGTGAATTCGGGGGACTCACAGATACGCAGTATTTT	CASSEFGGLTDTQYF
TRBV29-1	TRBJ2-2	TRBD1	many	TGCAGCGTTGAAGAGGGGACAGGGCGGGACGGGGAGCTGTTTTTT	CSVEEGTGRDGELFF
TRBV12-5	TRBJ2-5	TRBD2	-	TGTGCTAGTGGTTTCCTGACTAGCGGGGGGCGGGAAGAGACCCAGTACTTC	CASGFLTSGGREETQYF
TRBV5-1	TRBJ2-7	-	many	TGCGCCAGCAGCTTATTTAGGGGGGACTACGAGCAGTACTTC	CASSLFRGDYEQYF
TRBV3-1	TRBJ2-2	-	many	TGTGCCAGCAGCCCGGGACAGCGGGTTAGGGAGCTGTTTTTT	CASSPGQRVRELFF
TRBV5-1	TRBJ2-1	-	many	TGCGCCAGCAGCGCCCCGGGGCACAATGAGCAGTTCTTC	CASSAPGHNEQFF
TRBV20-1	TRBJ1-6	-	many	TGCAGTGCCAACCCATCACAGGAGAGGGTAAATTCACCCCTCCACTTT	CSANPSQERVNSPLHF
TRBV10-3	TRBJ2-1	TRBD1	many	TGTGCCATCACGGGACAGTCCTACAATGAGCAGTTCTTC	CAITGQSYNEQFF
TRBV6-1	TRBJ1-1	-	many	TGTGCCAGCAGCTCCCCCGGGGGGGCTGACACTGAAGCTTTCTTT	CASSSPGGADTEAFF
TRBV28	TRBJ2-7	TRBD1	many	TGTGCCAGCATCCCGGGACAGGACTCCTACGAGCAGTACTTC	CASIPGQDSYEQYF
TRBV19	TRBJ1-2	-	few	TGTGCCAGTAGTCCCCACAGGGATAATGGCTACACCTTC	CASSPHRDNGYTF
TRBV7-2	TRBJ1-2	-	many	TGTGCCAGCAGCTTAGTACAGGGAGCCGGTGGCTACACCTTC	CASSLVQGAGGYTF
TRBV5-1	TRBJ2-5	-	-	TGCGCCAGCAGCTTGGTCTCCTTCCAAGAGACCCAGTACTTC	CASSLVSFQETQYF
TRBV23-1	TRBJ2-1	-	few	TGCGCCAGCAGTCAATCAGCCGGGGCTAGCCCTCACCTATCCTACAATGAGCAGTTCTTC	CASSQSAGASPHLSYNEQFF
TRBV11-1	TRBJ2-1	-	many	TGTGCCAGCAGCTTAGACCCTCCCGAGCAGTTCTTC	CASSLDPPEQFF
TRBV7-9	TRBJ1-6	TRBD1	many	TGTGCCAGCAGCACCGGGACAGGGTTTTCACCCCTCCACTTT	CASSTGTGFSPLHF
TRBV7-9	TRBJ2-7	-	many	TGTGCCAGCAGCTGGTCGAACTACGAGCAGTACTTC	CASSWSNYEQYF
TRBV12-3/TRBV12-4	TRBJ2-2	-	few	TGTACCAGCAGTCCCTCACGCTGGGGGCAGGCGAACACCGGGGAGCTGTTTTTT	CTSSPSRWGQANTGELFF
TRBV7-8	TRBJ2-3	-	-	TGTGCCAGCAGCCCCAGGGTTTTCTCCTCGGGGTATTTT	CASSPRVFSSGYF
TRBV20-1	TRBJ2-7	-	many	TGCAGTGCTAGAACCTCAGGGGGGAACTACGAGCAGTACTTC	CSARTSGGNYEQYF
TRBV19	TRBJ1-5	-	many	TGTGCCAGTAGTATGGCCTATAGCAATCAGCCCCAGCATTTT	CASSMAYSNQPQHF
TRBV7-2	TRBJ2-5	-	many	TGTGCCAGCAGCTTGGCGGGACAGAAAGAGACCCAGTACTTC	CASSLAGQKETQYF
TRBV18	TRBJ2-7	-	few	TGTGCCAGCTCACCACGTGGGGCTGGAAGGACTTACGAGCAGTACTTC	CASSPRGAGRTYEQYF
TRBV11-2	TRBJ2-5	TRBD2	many	TGTGCCAGCAGCACCGGGACTAGTATGGTTGAGACCCAGTACTTC	CASSTGTSMVETQYF
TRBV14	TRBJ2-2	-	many	TGTGCCAGCAGCCAAGAGAACCAGGGGTCTAACACCGGGGAGCTGTTTTTT	CASSQENQGSNTGELFF
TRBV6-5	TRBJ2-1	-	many	TGTGCCAGCAGTTACATCCTTAGACCAGACTCCTACAATGAGCAGTTCTTC	CASSYILRPDSYNEQFF
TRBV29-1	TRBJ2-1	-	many	TGCAGCGTTACACAGGGAAATGAGCAGTTCTTC	CSVTQGNEQFF
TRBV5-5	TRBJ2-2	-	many	TGTGCCAGCAGCCAGGGCCAGCCGCTTAACACCGGGGAGCTGTTTTTT	CASSQGQPLNTGELFF
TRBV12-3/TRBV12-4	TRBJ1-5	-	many	TGTGCCAGCAGTTTAAACCCGGTCCCCCAGCATTTT	CASSLNPVPQHF
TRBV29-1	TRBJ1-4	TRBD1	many	TGCAGCGTTTTGACAGGAGAGGGGGCCGAAAAACTGTTTTTT	CSVLTGEGAEKLFF
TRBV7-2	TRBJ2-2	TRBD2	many	TGTGCCAGCAGCTTTCCGGGACTACCGAACACCGGGGAGCTGTTTTTT	CASSFPGLPNTGELFF
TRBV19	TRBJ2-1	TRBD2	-	TGTGCCAGTAGTATCGTACGGGAGGGTGAGCAGTTCTTC	CASSIVREGEQFF
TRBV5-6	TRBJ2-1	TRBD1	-	TGTGCCAGCAGCCACCGGACAGGGGCAAAGTTCTTC	CASSHRTGAKFF
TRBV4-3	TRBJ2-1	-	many	TGCGCCAGCAGCAACCAGGGTTTAGTGAATGAGCAGTTCTTC	CASSNQGLVNEQFF